Listed here are 20 T cell receptor beta chains from one sample, sequenced in a study of cytomegalovirus exposure and HLA in healthy donors. Amplification used 60 Vbeta primers and 13 Jbeta primers. Repertoires were generated with immunoSEQ multiplex PCR, while TCRdb's copy carries only in-frame clones and drops some. The sample records 160,000 or so clones, 75% to 85% being singletons. The sample was PBMCs. Receptor source: a woman between 45 and 65 years old in good health and CMV-seronegative.

This rearrangement joins TRBV6-4 to TRBJ2-1; D unclear. This CDR3 comprises 14 residues. Deletions cut 4 bases from V and 5 bases from J, with 12 bases between. Germline CDR1 and CDR2: MRHNA and SNTAGT. The CDR3 sequence is CASSGERTNNEQFF. CDR3 sequence (DNA): TGTGCCAGCAGTGGAGAAAGAACCAACAATGAGCAGTTCTTC.

V usage is TRBV2 and J usage is TRBJ1-2, with TRBD1 identical over 9 bases. This CDR3 spans 14 amino acids. V shed 10 bases and J 4 bases; nucleotides not matched to a gene: 10. Germline CDR1 SNHLY, CDR2 FYNNEI. The CDR3: CATMGQGGLYGYTF. The CDR3 nucleotides read TGTGCCACCATGGGACAGGGAGGCCTCTATGGCTACACCTTC.

The chain couples TRBV6-5 to TRBJ2-7, with unresolved D. CDR3 length: 12 amino acids. Per the germline V gene, CDR1 is MNHEY and CDR2 is SVGAGI. V lost 4 bases and J 4 bases, leaving 8 bases between the germline ends. The CDR3 protein is CASSWAGYEQYF. The CDR3 DNA reads TGTGCCAGCAGTTGGGCCGGATACGAGCAGTACTTC.

This chain joins TRBV28 and TRBJ2-2, with D maybe TRBD2 (5 bases). V dropped 3 bases and J dropped 4 bases, with 9 bases sitting between them. The CDR3 extends over 14 amino acids. CDR1 is MDHEN and CDR2 is SYDVKM in the germline V gene. The CDR3 DNA reads TGTGCCAGCAGTTTCCGGGGTGGCACCGGGGAGCTGTTTTTT. It encodes CASSFRGGTGELFF.

The chain employs TRBV7-2 and TRBJ1-3; D is unclear. This CDR3 spans 13 amino acids. Trimming took 3 bases from V and 4 from J, leaving 7 bases between them. Germline V CDR1 and CDR2: SGHTA, FQGNSA. DNA for the CDR3: TGTGCCAGCAGCTTGGTCACAGGAAACACCATATATTTT. Encoded protein: CASSLVTGNTIYF.

The CDR3 DNA follows: TGTGCCAGCAGCTTTCCTGATGGGACAGGGGGCAAAAGGAACACTGAAGCTTTCTTT. As protein: CASSFPDGTGGKRNTEAFF. The chain is built from TRBV7-9 and TRBJ1-1, with 12 bases lining up with TRBD1. The CDR3 sequence is 19 residues long. Germline loops: CDR1 SEHNR, CDR2 FQNEAQ (reference sequence). The V segment lost 3 bases and the J segment 1 base; nucleotides outside the gene matches: 12.

This chain joins TRBV30 and TRBJ1-4, with D unclear. Germline V gene sequence: CDR1 GTSNPN, CDR2 SVGIG (reference sequence). V lost 5 bases and J 4 bases, leaving 8 bases between the germline ends. This CDR3 has 12 residues. The CDR3 reads CAWLQFNEKLFF. The CDR3 DNA is TGTGCCTGGCTCCAGTTTAATGAAAAACTGTTTTTT.

V is TRBV29-1 and J is TRBJ2-5; D may be TRBD2 (7 bases). This CDR3 is built from 17 residues. V lost 0 bases and J 1 base, leaving 18 bases between the germline ends. Looked up from germline, CDR1 is SQVTM and CDR2 is ANQGSEA. This chain's CDR3 is CSVEDRKRGGLQETQYF. In DNA form, the CDR3 reads TGCAGCGTTGAAGATCGGAAGAGGGGGGGTCTCCAAGAGACCCAGTACTTC.

The chain is built from TRBV2 and TRBJ2-2; D is unclear. The V and J ends lost 4 bases and 5 bases respectively, with 8 bases between them. CDR1 is SNHLY, CDR2 FYNNEI, per germline. This CDR3 contains 13 residues. DNA of the CDR3: TGTGCCAGCAGTGTGTCAACTACCGGGGAGCTGTTTTTT. Encoded protein: CASSVSTTGELFF.

The V gene is TRBV2, the J gene TRBJ1-4; unclear D gene. CDR3 length: 14 residues. Germline V gives CDR1 SNHLY, CDR2 FYNNEI. Deletions cut 5 bases from V and 3 bases from J, with 10 bases between. The CDR3 loop is CASSLGLANEKLFF. The CDR3 DNA reads as TGTGCCAGCAGTTTGGGCCTGGCTAATGAAAAACTGTTTTTT.

V gene TRBV5-1 combines with J gene TRBJ1-1; D may be TRBD1 (6 bases). Deletions cut 4 bases from V and 1 base from J, with 8 bases between. CDR3 length: 13 amino acids. Germline loops: CDR1 SGHRS, CDR2 YFSETQ. The CDR3 spells CASSVTGNTEAFF. The DNA of the CDR3 is TGCGCCAGCAGCGTGACAGGGAACACTGAAGCTTTCTTT.

V and J are TRBV7-9 and TRBJ1-4; D unclear. V was cut by 5 bases and J by 4 bases, with 14 bases left in between. The CDR3 loop spans 15 amino acids. The V gene's germline CDR1 is SEHNR and CDR2 FQNEAQ (reference sequence). This CDR3 reads CASSTGLSLNEKLFF. The CDR3 DNA is TGTGCCAGCAGCACTGGACTGAGTCTTAATGAAAAACTGTTTTTT.

Only a few counts were recorded for this clone. The genes are TRBV9 and TRBJ2-3; D is perhaps TRBD2 (6 bases). The CDR3 extends over 16 amino acids. Germline assignment: CDR1 SGDLS and CDR2 YYNGEE. Trimming cost V 0 bases and J 0 bases, with 11 bases left between them. The CDR3 coding sequence is TGTGCCAGCAGCGTAGCTCCCGGGGGAAGCACAGATACGCAGTATTTT. Translation: CASSVAPGGSTDTQYF.

V gene TRBV28 combines with J gene TRBJ2-7; perhaps TRBD1 as D (5 bases). The CDR3 contains 12 residues. With 6 bases removed from V and 5 bases from J, the gap between germline ends came to 11 bases. Germline V CDR1 and CDR2: MDHEN, SYDVKM. Here the CDR3 DNA reads TGTGCCAGCAGCTTCTCAGGGAACGAGCAGTACTTC. Protein: CASSFSGNEQYF. Together with reference TRBV28 and TRBJ2-7, the CDR3 gives the full variable domain: DVKVTQSSRYLVKRTGEKVFLECVQDMDHENMFWYRQDPGLGLRLIYFSYDVKMKEKGDIPEGYSVSREKKERFSLILESASTNQTSMYLCASSFSGNEQYFGPGTRLTVT.

V is TRBV9 and J is TRBJ1-2; D is perhaps TRBD1 (5 bases). The V gene's germline CDR1 is SGDLS and CDR2 YYNGEE. V dropped 3 bases and J dropped 2 bases, with 17 bases sitting between them. The CDR3 loop spans 16 amino acids. Here the CDR3 reads CASSGGGGAQNYGYTF. CDR3 in DNA: TGTGCCAGCAGCGGAGGAGGAGGGGCGCAGAACTATGGCTACACCTTC. The full variable domain, completed using reference TRBV9 and TRBJ1-2, is DSGVTQTPKHLITATGQRVTLRCSPRSGDLSVYWYQQSLDQGLQFLIQYYNGEERAKGNILERFSAQQFPDLHSELNLSSLELGDSALYFCASSGGGGAQNYGYTFGSGTRLTVV.

The rearrangement uses TRBV5-1 and TRBJ2-3; the D gene is possibly TRBD1 (5 bases). Germline-derived CDR1 and CDR2 are SGHRS and YFSETQ. The CDR3 extends over 15 amino acids. V gave up 0 bases and J gave up 2 bases, with 10 bases separating them. CDR3 residues: CASSLEGRITDTQYF. CDR3 in DNA: TGCGCCAGCAGCTTGGAGGGGCGGATCACAGATACGCAGTATTTT.

J is TRBJ2-6 and V is TRBV28, with TRBD1 matching 11 bases. CDR1 and CDR2 (germline): MDHEN, SYDVKM. The CDR3 loop spans 19 amino acids. V gave up 6 bases and J gave up 2 bases; unmatched junction bases: 12. CDR3 loop: CASRFRYRDRGTGANVLTF. CDR3 in DNA: TGTGCCAGCAGATTCCGCTACAGGGACAGGGGGACTGGGGCCAACGTCCTGACTTTC.

This chain connects TRBV5-4 to TRBJ2-2; 10 bases are shared with TRBD1. This CDR3 region has 15 residues. CDR1 and CDR2 (germline): SGHNT, YYREEE (reference sequence). V gave up 3 bases and J gave up 7 bases; unmatched junction bases: 6. The CDR3 DNA follows: TGTGCCAGCAGCTGGGGGACAGGGGACGTCGGGGAGCTGTTTTTT. Translated: CASSWGTGDVGELFF. Full variable domain (missing parts from reference TRBV5-4 and TRBJ2-2): ETGVTQSPTHLIKTRGQQVTLRCSSQSGHNTVSWYQQALGQGPQFIFQYYREEENGRGNFPPRFSGLQFPNYSSELNVNALELDDSALYLCASSWGTGDVGELFFGEGSRLTVL.

V usage is TRBV15 and J usage is TRBJ2-2, with 7 bases fitting TRBD2. CDR1 and CDR2 (germline): LNHNV, YYDKDF (reference sequence). CDR3 size: 17 residues. V lost 0 bases, J lost 1 base, and 5 bases stayed unmatched. The chain's CDR3 is CATSRDFGRRNTGELFF. DNA of the CDR3: TGTGCCACCAGCAGAGATTTCGGGAGGCGGAACACCGGGGAGCTGTTTTTT.

The V call is TRBV27, the J call TRBJ2-4; TRBD2 matches at 7 bases. The CDR3 is made up of 14 amino acids. V dropped 5 bases and J dropped 2; count of bases not matched to a gene: 3. The germline V gene encodes CDR1 MNHEY and CDR2 SMNVEV (reference sequence). The CDR3 loop reads CASSTGGPKNIQYF. As DNA, the CDR3 is TGTGCCAGCAGTACGGGGGGACCCAAAAACATTCAGTACTTC.